The TCR beta chain under discussion was sequenced for a study of blood T cell repertoires in COVID-19 (dated by TCRdb to 2019 to 2021). Concerning the study at large: Samples from collaborators originated in the United States, Italy and Spain and spanned both the acute and convalescent phases of COVID-19. The material from the prospective study consisted of cDNA or gDNA derived from T cells, B-cell-depleted T cells, or PBMCs. Samples were obtained from the ongoing ImmuneRACE study (first 160 participants) and from over 1,000 subjects provided by 6 global collaborators. The dataset comprised deeply sampled blood TCRbeta repertoires from subjects exposed to, actively infected with, or recovered from COVID-19. Where available, HLA class I and class II types were taken from metadata supplied by the sample provider and were not determined by assay-based typing. The sample metadata nearly always contained a de-identified subject ID, COVID-19 status, age in years and sex. The repertoires were released in a freely available public database meant as a resource for research on the immune response to SARS-CoV-2.

From the germline V gene, CDR1 is SGDLS and CDR2 is YYNGEE. V lost 4 bases and J lost 3 bases; the stretch between them is 20 bases long. The CDR3 numbers 16 residues from cysteine through phenylalanine. CDR3 DNA is the only sequence kept; it has 48 bases, read in frame from the first base. One collaborating source in Seattle enrolled patients during active infection and followed them longitudinally through the course of disease. Each collaborating institution followed its own protocols to collect whole blood in K2EDTA tubes. For TCRbeta analysis, collaborators shipped samples in one of three forms: frozen whole blood, isolated PBMCs, or DNA extracted from either of those sample types. The research as a whole found: Clinical and demographic metadata were provided uncurated, with the amount varying by source and participant.

The immunoSEQ Assay, a bias-controlled multiplex PCR, was used to amplify TCRbeta CDR3 regions from genomic DNA. The paper's data handling went like this. Nucleated cell counts per sample were estimated from amplification of reference gene primers within the assay. Sequence reads were collapsed and filtered to measure the absolute abundance of every unique TCRbeta CDR3 rearrangement. For each sample, productive Simpson clonality was calculated as the square root of Simpson's diversity index across productive rearrangements. In TCRdb, the immuneACCESS table is reduced to in-frame sequences with V and J assigned. These tables do not hold every clone; where another copy was compared, an unresolved V gene accounts for under half, and the others remain unexplained. V and J calls and clone size are given by that table; D and trimming were obtained from the DNA. For this sample there are 130,000 to 150,000 clones; around 85% appear just once. The ten largest clonotypes hold 8% of the sample.

As to this clone: There is no known antigen for this receptor. Per-nucleotide qualities are absent, and no much larger clonotype sits a single base away.

The receptor comes from a woman aged 60-75 years with COVID-19, enrolled during active disease. This receptor chain uses TRBV9 and TRBJ2-7, and perhaps TRBD1 as D gene, on 6 matching bases. Sequences were obtained from peripheral blood. The CDR3 region: CASSPDPGTPDYEQYF. The nucleotides read TGTGCCAGCAGCCCAGACCCCGGGACACCCGACTACGAGCAGTACTTC.